The text below deals with one T cell receptor (beta chain). There is no known antigen for this receptor. No base quality values were provided; no much bigger clone lies one nucleotide off. TCR CDR3 regions were amplified from genomic DNA by multiplex PCR using the deep immunoSEQ assay. For each cell subset, the extracted genomic DNA was distributed evenly across all wells of several immunoSEQ 96-well plates, and each plate served as one replicate. Each replicate PCR for unsorted PBMC received about 0.3 ug genomic DNA, equal to approximately 30,000 T cell genomes. Genomic DNA from unsorted PBMC was sequenced over ten immunoSEQ deep assay plates. Purified libraries were measured with a Qubit 3.0 fluorometer, size-checked on a Bioanalyzer 2100, and measured again with the KAPA Library Quantification kit. Each immunoSEQ 96-well plate was sequenced on its own single-read 150-cycle Illumina NextSeq 550 flow cell. The original pipeline was this. Because the immunoSEQ output held only junctional sequences and lacked quality scores, the filtering could not match the filtering applied to full-length reads. To assign V/J genes and CDR3, sequences were annotated using PyIR, a Python wrapper for IgBLAST v1.9, with IMGT germline references. Any read was removed if the V/J assignment was weak (E-value above 1e-6), the CDR3 was missing, or the read contained stop codons, out-of-frame junctions, or ambiguous translated residues. V3J clonotypes were defined as sequences sharing the same inferred V gene, J gene, and CDR3 amino acid sequence. Percentage overlap between repertoires was computed as shared unique clonotypes divided by the size of the smaller repertoire. Three approaches were used to assess repertoire richness: RTK rarefaction, the Chao1 estimator, and Recon v2.1 estimates of unobserved clonotypes. As stored in TCRdb, this immuneACCESS dataset retains in-frame rearrangements with V and J assigned. A fraction of the clones does not appear; measured against another copy, unresolved V genes explain less than half of the discrepancy, and the remainder lacks a known reason. V, J and clone size derive from that table, while D and trimming were established from the DNA sequence. Here the sample has about half a million clones; more than 75% occur a single time. The ten largest account for around 12% of the sample.

The data stem from a study of shared clonotypes between healthy human individuals (dated by TCRdb to about 2020). At the level of the whole study: Two women and a few men aged 18 to 49 years were included in the cohort. To estimate repertoire size and how much clonotypes are shared between individuals, the study performed deep sequencing of blood TCR repertoires from roughly five healthy adults. Different laboratories and diverse techniques were used to prepare libraries and sequence TCR repertoires, to increase sequencing depth and limit assay-specific biases. Between about 0.8 and 9 billion PBMCs per donor were obtained by leukapheresis. The full study reports these points: Pairwise subsampling indicated that sequencing depth was expected to affect the degree of clonotype sharing among donors. Because the study included only a small number of donors, the genetic and exposure-history diversity represented was limited. Sampling was limited to blood, and TCR repertoires in tissue likely differ from TCR repertoires in blood.

The donors were healthy, HIV-negative adults who had no recently reported acute infections or vaccinations. Every donor was a Caucasian adult living in Nashville, Tennessee, USA. For unsorted samples, 90 million or so PBMCs were counted, and genomic DNA was extracted using the QIAamp DNA Blood Mini kit. After blood collection by leukapheresis, PBMCs were isolated using Ficoll-Histopaque density gradient centrifugation and then cryopreserved in the vapor phase of liquid nitrogen. Its CDR3 holds 12 amino acids, cysteine through phenylalanine. Only CDR3 DNA is held: 36 bases, read in frame from base 1. Based on the germline V gene (reference sequence), the CDR1 and CDR2 sequences are SEHNR and FQNEAQ. Trimming removed 2 bases from V and 5 bases from J, leaving 6 bases between the germline ends.

This sequence was found in a woman between 40 and 50 years old in good health. Some clones in this sample may be carry-over from other donors' samples. The sample was PBMCs. The V and J segments used are TRBV7-9 and TRBJ1-1; no D segment can be confidently identified. The DNA is TGTGCCAGCAGCTTATTCGAGACTGAAGCTTTCTTT. It codes for CASSLFETEAFF.